The rows below give T cell receptor beta chains drawn from one sample of a study of blood T cell repertoires in COVID-19. Measured with immunoSEQ multiplex PCR; TCRdb has only the in-frame clones, and not every one. The sample yields fewer than 120,000 clones, around 82% seen once. The sample was peripheral blood. All receptors come from a woman aged 55-69 years with acute or convalescent COVID-19. Both conserved end residues are part of each CDR3. The order of the fields is clone size, D gene, V gene, J gene, CDR3 DNA, CDR3 protein. D genes are given only for firm matches. Clone size is stated in some rows and not others, as once, few, many or a class when expanded.

>NA|NA|TRBV5-5|TRBJ1-2
TGTGCCAGCAGTTTCGGAGAACCGGAGACGGGCTATGGCTACACCTTC
CASSFGEPETGYGYTF
>NA|NA|TRBV6-4|TRBJ1-2
TGTGCCAGCAGTGTGACCCCCACGGGGGGCTACACCTTC
CASSVTPTGGYTF
>NA|NA|TRBV24-1|TRBJ1-6
TGTGCCACCATGGCAGGGGATAATTCACCCCTCCACTTT
CATMAGDNSPLHF
>NA|NA|TRBV9|TRBJ1-1
TGTGCCAGCAGCGCAGAAACAGGGAACACTGAAGCTTTCTTT
CASSAETGNTEAFF
>few|NA|TRBV11-3|TRBJ2-5
TGTGCCAGCAGTACGGAGGGGGAGACCCAGTACTTC
CASSTEGETQYF
>NA|TRBD1|TRBV6-5|TRBJ1-2
TGTGCCAGCAGTTACATCAGGACAGGGGGTACCTATGGCTACACCTTC
CASSYIRTGGTYGYTF
>NA|TRBD1|TRBV28|TRBJ2-7
TGTGCCAGCAGGGACAGGGGGCAACCCTTGGCCTACGAGCAGTACTTC
CASRDRGQPLAYEQYF
>NA|TRBD1|TRBV19|TRBJ1-2
TGTGCCAGTAGCCAATACGCCGGGACAGGGGGTGCTGGCTACACCTTC
CASSQYAGTGGAGYTF
>NA|TRBD1|TRBV5-1|TRBJ1-1
TGCGCCAGCAGCTTGGATGGCAGGGGGCTTACTGAAGCTTTCTTT
CASSLDGRGLTEAFF
>NA|NA|TRBV19|TRBJ1-3
TGTGCCAGTAGTTCCGGGAACACCATATATTTT
CASSSGNTIYF
>NA|TRBD1|TRBV6-5|TRBJ1-3
TGTGCCAGCAGAACGGACAGGGGTAATGGAAACACCATATATTTT
CASRTDRGNGNTIYF